The clone carrying this TCR beta chain was observed a few times. Its antigen is not known. The sample is drawn from a study of cytomegalovirus exposure and HLA in healthy donors. Study-wide points: In terms of immune exposure information, only CMV serostatus was available. It was confirmed in vitro that a few of the CMV-associated chains were specific for CMV antigens. Some V segments (TRBV6-2 and TRBV6-3 among them) were excluded as indistinguishable.

The PCR had 60 Vbeta and 13 Jbeta primers. As originally analysed: It was a later analysis that counted roughly 80 million unique TCR beta chains, of which 9.5 million to 14 million were shared. Clones were sequenced by immunoSEQ multiplex PCR, and TCRdb holds only the in-frame ones, with some missing. The V and J calls and clone size were taken over from that table, and D and trimming were inferred from the DNA. The sample contains 150,000 to 200,000 clones, 84% of which appear only once. Germline V gives CDR1 MNHEY, CDR2 SVGAGI. The CDR3 totals 14 residues. V shed 6 bases and J shed 3 bases, with 15 bases lying between them.

Material for sequencing was PBMCs. The chain recombines TRBV6-5 with TRBJ2-7; D perhaps matches TRBD1 (6 bases). The TCR originated in a man younger than 30 in good health and CMV-seronegative. The CDR3 spells CASRRPGAIYEQYF. CDR3 in DNA: TGTGCCAGCAGAAGGCCAGGGGCCATCTACGAGCAGTACTTC.